These 28 T cell receptor beta chains originate from one sample sequenced in a study of T cells in localized non-small cell lung cancer. Clones were sequenced by immunoSEQ multiplex PCR, and TCRdb holds only the in-frame ones, with some missing. This sample carries some 6,700 clones, 15% of them seen once, and the ten largest clones take about 5%. Sequences were derived from normal lung tissue next to the tumor, sampled before any cancer treatment. These receptors were taken from a male donor at least 60 years old with stage II squamous cell lung carcinoma.

This clone was detected a few times. The gene calls are TRBV28 and TRBJ2-1; 9 bases are a match to TRBD2. Trimming at V came to 6 bases and at J to 8 bases, leaving 11 bases not matched to a gene. CDR3 size: 15 residues. Germline values: CDR1 MDHEN, CDR2 SYDVKM. The CDR3 sequence: CASRGPGLAHDEQFF. The CDR3 DNA is TGTGCCAGCAGGGGACCGGGACTAGCACACGATGAGCAGTTCTTC.

The V gene is TRBV23-1, the J gene TRBJ1-1; D uncertain. TRBV23-1 is filed as an ORF, its function uncertain. The germline V and J ends were trimmed by 6 bases and 2 bases, with 10 bases remaining between them. The CDR3 is made up of 13 amino acids. The CDR3 spells CASSLYVNTEAFF. The DNA of the CDR3 is TGCGCCAGCAGCTTGTACGTAAACACTGAAGCTTTCTTT.

The J gene is TRBJ2-2, the V gene TRBV28; D might be TRBD1 (7 bases). CDR3 length: 16 amino acids. Trimming pared 5 bases from V and 4 bases from J, leaving 17 bases between. CDR1 MDHEN and CDR2 SYDVKM come from the germline V gene. DNA for the CDR3: TGTGCCAGCAGTCCCCGAAACAGGGGACTCACCGGGGAGCTGTTTTTT. Translation gives CASSPRNRGLTGELFF.

The chain joins TRBV9 to TRBJ2-2; D may be TRBD1 (5 bases). The CDR3 covers 12 residues. Germline V gives CDR1 SGDLS, CDR2 YYNGEE. Trimming removed 4 bases from V and 7 bases from J, with 8 bases in between. Written as DNA, the CDR3 is TGTGCCAGCAGCAACCAGGGCGGGGAGCTGTTTTTT. Translated: CASSNQGGELFF.

This clone was found many times. The chain's CDR3 is CASSTLRTSGRATDTQYF. The CDR3 bases are TGTGCCAGCAGCACCCTCCGGACTAGCGGGAGGGCAACAGATACGCAGTATTTT. The rearrangement uses TRBV11-3 and TRBJ2-3; 15 bases fit TRBD2. From germline, CDR1 is SGHNT and CDR2 YENEEA. The CDR3 runs to 18 residues. Trimming took 5 bases from V and 3 from J; bases not matched to a gene: 9.

V is TRBV30 and J is TRBJ2-2; no reliable D call. Between the trimmed V and J ends, which lost 3 bases and 7 bases, there was a span of 12 bases. Per the germline V gene, CDR1 is GTSNPN and CDR2 is SVGIG (reference sequence). The CDR3 is 13 residues long. The CDR3 DNA sequence: TGTGCCTGGAGCTCCCTGAGAGACGGGGAGCTGTTTTTT. Translated, it gives CAWSSLRDGELFF.

V and J are TRBV25-1 and TRBJ2-4, with D possibly being TRBD2 (5 bases). Germline assignment: CDR1 MGHDK and CDR2 SYGVNS. The CDR3 spans 14 residues. The V and J ends lost 2 bases and 6 bases respectively, with 11 bases between them. This CDR3 reads CASSEESRGNIQYF. Written as DNA, the CDR3 is TGTGCCAGCAGTGAAGAGTCCCGGGGAAACATTCAGTACTTC.

Relative to its sample, this clone is medium-sized (0.01 to 0.1%). The J gene is TRBJ2-1, the V gene TRBV11-3, with 13 bases that match TRBD2. CDR3 length: 19 amino acids. Trimming took 4 bases from V and 6 from J; bases not matched to a gene: 15. Germline V gives CDR1 SGHNT, CDR2 YENEEA. The CDR3 nucleotides are TGTGCCAGCAGCTCAACACCTAGGGGGACTAGCGGGATCACCAATGAGCAGTTCTTC. The encoded protein is CASSSTPRGTSGITNEQFF.

This clone is termed medium-sized. The chain employs TRBV11-3 and TRBJ1-1, with 7 bases lining up with TRBD1. Germline values: CDR1 SGHNT, CDR2 YENEEA. The CDR3 sequence is 14 residues long. Trimming took 3 bases from V and 5 from J; bases not matched to a gene: 6. CDR3 region: CASSLGDRATEAFF. CDR3 sequence (DNA): TGTGCCAGCAGCTTGGGGGACAGAGCAACTGAAGCTTTCTTT.

V and J are TRBV6-8 and TRBJ2-7; 8 bases agree with TRBD1. Looked up from germline, CDR1 is MNHGY and CDR2 is SAAAGT. The V segment lost 0 bases and the J segment 0 bases; nucleotides outside the gene matches: 1. The CDR3 sequence is 15 residues long. In nucleotides, the CDR3 is TGTGCCAGCAGTTACTCCGGGACAGGCTCCTACGAGCAGTACTTC. The encoded protein is CASSYSGTGSYEQYF.

The rearrangement uses TRBV23-1 and TRBJ2-3; D uncertain. TRBV23-1 is recorded as an ORF, its role being uncertain. The CDR3 runs to 13 residues. Trimming took 6 bases from V and 4 from J, leaving 11 bases between them. CDR3 amino acids: CASSQEVADTQYF. CDR3 DNA: TGCGCCAGCAGCCAAGAAGTGGCAGATACGCAGTATTTT.

The genes are TRBV30 and TRBJ2-7, with D tentatively TRBD1 (6 bases). CDR1 and CDR2 (germline): GTSNPN, SVGIG (reference sequence). The CDR3 has 12 residues. V lost 0 bases and J 5 bases, leaving 8 bases between the germline ends. Here the CDR3 reads CAWSVQGNEQYF. The DNA of the CDR3 is TGTGCCTGGAGTGTACAGGGAAACGAGCAGTACTTC.

The chain is built from TRBV19 and TRBJ2-1; maybe TRBD1 (6 bases). From germline, CDR1 is LNHDA and CDR2 SQIVND (reference sequence). V lost 6 bases and J 6 bases, leaving 15 bases between the germline ends. The CDR3 contains 14 residues. CDR3 loop: CASRRTQGTNEQFF. The CDR3 DNA sequence: TGTGCCAGTAGGAGAACCCAGGGGACCAATGAGCAGTTCTTC. The full variable domain, with the rest looked up from reference TRBV19 and TRBJ2-1, is DGGITQSPKYLFRKEGQNVTLSCEQNLNHDAMYWYRQDPGQGLRLIYYSQIVNDFQKGDIAEGYSVSREKKESFPLTVTSAQKNPTAFYLCASRRTQGTNEQFFGPGTRLTVL.

Only a few counts were recorded for this clone. The chain combines TRBV6-8 with TRBJ2-7, with 10 positions matching TRBD1. Germline V lookup: CDR1 MNHGY, CDR2 SAAAGT. The CDR3 contains 20 residues. The V gene end was trimmed by 2 bases and the J gene end by 4 bases; junction bases not matched to a gene: 20. DNA for the CDR3: TGTGCCAGCAGTTACCCCTATAGCCCCGGACAGGGGGAATCGCCTTACGAGCAGTACTTC. Protein product: CASSYPYSPGQGESPYEQYF.

This clone has only a few counts. The chain carries TRBV28 and TRBJ1-5; TRBD1 might be the D (5 bases). Trimming removed 3 bases at V and 7 bases at J, with 10 bases between. This CDR3 comprises 13 residues. The germline V gene encodes CDR1 MDHEN and CDR2 SYDVKM. The CDR3 is CASSLGGVQPQHF. The CDR3 coding sequence is TGTGCCAGCAGTTTGGGAGGGGTGCAGCCCCAGCATTTT.

This clone has more than one count but fewer than ten. The chain employs TRBV4-1 and TRBJ2-7; possibly TRBD1 or TRBD2 for D (5 bases each). The CDR3 totals 16 residues. With 3 bases removed from V and 0 bases from J, the gap between germline ends came to 15 bases. Germline V gene data show CDR1 as MGHRA and CDR2 as YSYEKL. The CDR3: CASSHSFGASSYEQYF. The CDR3 DNA reads TGCGCCAGCAGCCATTCCTTCGGGGCAAGCTCCTACGAGCAGTACTTC.

The chain employs TRBV18 and TRBJ2-7; D possibly uses TRBD1 or TRBD2 (5 bases each). V was pared by 2 bases and J by 4 bases, with 18 bases between. Germline assignment: CDR1 KGHSH and CDR2 LQKENI. The CDR3 totals 16 residues. The CDR3 sequence: CASSPSGPGRSYEQYF. The CDR3 DNA reads as TGTGCCAGCTCACCATCGGGCCCGGGACGGAGTTACGAGCAGTACTTC. The full variable domain, completed using reference TRBV18 and TRBJ2-7, is NAGVMQNPRHLVRRRGQEARLRCSPMKGHSHVYWYRQLPEEGLKFMVYLQKENIIDESGMPKERFSAEFPKEGPSILRIQQVVRGDSAAYFCASSPSGPGRSYEQYFGPGTRLTVT.

This clone was counted a few times. The V gene is TRBV23-1, the J gene TRBJ2-3; a possible D gene is TRBD2 (5 bases). TRBV23-1 is treated as an ORF (open reading frame) with a function not yet certain. This CDR3 is built from 13 residues. V shed 6 bases and J shed 4 bases, with 11 bases lying between them. CDR3 protein: CASSLTSSDTQYF. The DNA for the CDR3 is TGCGCCAGCAGCTTAACTAGTTCAGATACGCAGTATTTT.

The chain recombines TRBV18 with TRBJ2-2; 10 nucleotides match TRBD2. The CDR3 has 16 amino acids. V was clipped by 5 bases and J by 4 bases; unmatched bases: 7. CDR1 is KGHSH, CDR2 LQKENI, per germline. CDR3 sequence (DNA): TGTGCCAGCTCATCGAGACTAGCGGGCAGCACCGGGGAGCTGTTTTTT. It is translated as CASSSRLAGSTGELFF.

The genes are TRBV7-2 and TRBJ2-2, with 7 bases matching TRBD1. V lost 5 bases and J lost 0; bases outside the gene matches: 6. The CDR3 covers 16 residues. The germline CDR1 and CDR2 sequences are SGHTA and FQGNSA. DNA for the CDR3: TGTGCCAGCAGCGCCTGGGACAGCGCGAACACCGGGGAGCTGTTTTTT. Its translation is CASSAWDSANTGELFF. Combining the CDR3 with reference TRBV7-2 and TRBJ2-2 gives the whole variable domain GAGVSQSPSNKVTEKGKDVELRCDPISGHTALYWYRQSLGQGLEFLIYFQGNSAPDKSGLPSDRFSAERTGGSVSTLTIQRTQQEDSAVYLCASSAWDSANTGELFFGEGSRLTVL.

The chain couples TRBV11-3 to TRBJ1-3, with D possibly matching TRBD1 (5 bases). Looked up from germline, CDR1 is SGHNT and CDR2 is YENEEA. This CDR3 has 16 residues. Trimming took off 3 bases at V and 2 bases at J, with 14 bases between the two ends. The DNA of the CDR3 is TGTGCCAGCAGCTTTGTGACCGAGGGGCCTGGAAACACCATATATTTT. Translation: CASSFVTEGPGNTIYF.

The sample holds a few counts of this clone. V gene TRBV19 combines with J gene TRBJ2-5, with D possibly TRBD2 on 7 matching bases. V was shortened by 5 bases and J by 7 bases, with 20 bases between the two germline ends. The CDR3 runs to 15 residues. CDR1 is LNHDA and CDR2 is SQIVND in the germline V gene (reference sequence). The CDR3 DNA reads as TGTGCCAGTAGTGAAATGAGGGGGGGCTCGCGGACCCAGTACTTC. This codes for CASSEMRGGSRTQYF.

The rearrangement joins TRBV5-1 to TRBJ1-6; a weak D match, TRBD1 (5 bases). V lost 0 bases and J 7 bases, leaving 8 bases between the germline ends. The length of the CDR3 is 14 residues. The V gene's germline CDR1 is SGHRS and CDR2 YFSETQ. CDR3 nucleotides: TGCGCCAGCAGCTTGGAGGGACGGAATTCACCCCTCCACTTT. Protein sequence: CASSLEGRNSPLHF.

J is TRBJ2-3 and V is TRBV11-3; no reliable D call. Germline CDR1 is SGHNT and CDR2 is YENEEA. The CDR3 covers 14 residues. Trimming shortened V by 2 bases and J by 2 bases, and 8 bases separated the two germline ends. This chain's CDR3 is CASSLNSPTDTQYF. The CDR3 DNA follows: TGTGCCAGCAGCTTAAACAGTCCCACAGATACGCAGTATTTT.

The chain joins TRBV30 to TRBJ1-1; tentatively, D is TRBD1 (5 bases). The germline V gene has CDR1 GTSNPN and CDR2 SVGIG (reference sequence). The CDR3 totals 13 residues. The V end was cut by 1 base, the J end by 3 bases, with 9 bases between. The CDR3 bases are TGTGCCTGGAGTGGGGGGGGAGACACTGAAGCTTTCTTT. This encodes CAWSGGGDTEAFF.

The gene calls are TRBV6-8 and TRBJ1-1, with D perhaps TRBD1 (6 bases). This CDR3 has 15 amino acids. CDR1 is MNHGY, CDR2 SAAAGT, per germline. Trimming shortened V by 2 bases and J by 4 bases, and 14 bases separated the two germline ends. CDR3 bases: TGTGCCAGCAGTTACGATGGGGGCCTGAGCACTGAAGCTTTCTTT. It is translated as CASSYDGGLSTEAFF.

The rearrangement uses TRBV7-6 and TRBJ1-2; D call uncertain. The CDR3 is made up of 14 amino acids. V lost 5 bases and J 5 bases, leaving 15 bases between the germline ends. The germline V gene encodes CDR1 SGHVS and CDR2 FNYEAQ. CDR3 sequence: CASSQEGGKYGYTF. The CDR3 DNA sequence: TGTGCCAGCAGCCAAGAGGGAGGGAAATATGGCTACACCTTC.

This clone has just a few counts. The chain links TRBV30 to TRBJ2-7; TRBD1 matches 10 bases. The CDR3 is 15 residues long. V dropped 0 bases and J dropped 6; count of bases not matched to a gene: 8. In germline, CDR1 is GTSNPN, CDR2 SVGIG (reference sequence). The CDR3 loop is CAWSVPGQGSSEQYF. The CDR3 DNA reads as TGTGCCTGGAGTGTACCGGGACAGGGGTCGAGCGAGCAGTACTTC.